Given below is one T cell receptor beta chain in context. The antigen is unknown. The study ran its PCR with 60 Vbeta and 13 Jbeta primers. Only in-frame clones appear in the TCRdb table, and some are missing; sequencing was by immunoSEQ multiplex PCR. The sample yields some 200,000 clones, approximately 80% seen once. The V gene end was trimmed by 5 bases and the J gene end by 0 bases; junction bases not matched to a gene: 6. Germline loops: CDR1 SSHAT, CDR2 FNYEAQ (reference sequence). The CDR3 runs to 16 residues. Sampled while nominally healthy, donors likely had unrecorded immune exposures. This sample is drawn from a study of cytomegalovirus exposure and HLA in healthy donors. Study-wide results and limits: In a later analysis, most CMV-associated TCR beta chains appeared HLA-restricted. The classifier was said to identify cytomegalovirus status with high specificity and sensitivity. TCR beta chains associated with HLA were, in a later analysis, more clonally expanded than equally common others.

The sequence came from a woman aged 50 to 60 in good health and CMV-seronegative. The material sequenced was PBMCs. This chain uses TRBV7-7 with TRBJ2-1, with TRBD2 matching over 8 bases. In DNA, the CDR3 is TGTGCCAGCAGCAAAACCCGGGGGGGCTCCTACAATGAGCAGTTCTTC. It translates to CASSKTRGGSYNEQFF.